This T cell receptor (beta chain) is from a study of sequential checkpoint blockade in melanoma. On the study more broadly: After both sequences, patients received maintenance nivolumab.

Repertoires were generated with immunoSEQ multiplex PCR, while TCRdb's copy carries only in-frame clones and drops some. The sample shows under 9,000 clones, around three fifths of them seen only once. Treatment noted: randomized to nivolumab then ipilimumab (arm A) or the reverse (arm B). Sorted cells were live CD3+CD8+, lacking CD19 and CD56, from PBMCs. In regard to this clone: One junction end disagrees with the germline gene, perhaps due to a read error.

Sample: CD8+ T cells sorted from blood (inferred from file names), taken from a patient given nivolumab and ipilimumab in sequence. This TCR was sampled from a human patient with melanoma. Some clones in this sample may be carry-over from other donors' samples.

Here the CDR3 DNA reads TGTACCAGCAGCTTATGGCGGGGGGACTACAATGAGCAGTTCTTC. Translation: CTSSLWRGDYNEQFF. This chain joins TRBV13 and TRBJ2-1, with 8 positions matching TRBD2. The V gene's germline CDR1 is PRHDT and CDR2 FYEKMQ (reference sequence). CDR3 length: 15 amino acids.